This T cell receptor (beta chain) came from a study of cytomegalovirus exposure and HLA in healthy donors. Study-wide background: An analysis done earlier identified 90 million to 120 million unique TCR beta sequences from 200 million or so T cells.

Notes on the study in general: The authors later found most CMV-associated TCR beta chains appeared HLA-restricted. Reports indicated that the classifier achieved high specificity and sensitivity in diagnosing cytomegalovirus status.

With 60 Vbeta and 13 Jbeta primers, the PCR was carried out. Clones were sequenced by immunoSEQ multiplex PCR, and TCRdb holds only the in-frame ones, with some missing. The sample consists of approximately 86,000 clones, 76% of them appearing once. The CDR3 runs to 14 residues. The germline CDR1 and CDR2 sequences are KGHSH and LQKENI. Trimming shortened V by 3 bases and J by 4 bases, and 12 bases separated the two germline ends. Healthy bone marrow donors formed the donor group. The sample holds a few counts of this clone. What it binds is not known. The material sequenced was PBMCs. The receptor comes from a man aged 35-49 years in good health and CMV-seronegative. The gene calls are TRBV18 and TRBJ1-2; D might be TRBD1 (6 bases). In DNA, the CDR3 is TGTGCCAGCTCACCCAACCAGGGGATCTATGGCTACACCTTC. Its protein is CASSPNQGIYGYTF.